This TCR beta chain was sequenced in a study of Ad26.COV2.S vaccination and SARS-CoV-2 variants. Germline CDR1 reads SGHAT; CDR2 reads FQNNGV. Trimming took 1 base from V and 4 from J, leaving 14 bases between them. This CDR3 comprises 15 residues. The table came from immunoSEQ multiplex PCR; TCRdb's copy has only in-frame clones and leaves some out. The data hold about 350,000 clones, with about 91% observed a single time. The rearrangement joins TRBV11-2 to TRBJ2-7; D is perhaps TRBD2 (7 bases). The sample here was peripheral blood, taken after recovery from COVID-19. This sequence originates from a human donor who had recovered from COVID-19. CDR3 DNA: TGTGCCAGCAGCTTAGGGCGCGGGGGCTTTTACGAGCAGTACTTC. It is translated as CASSLGRGGFYEQYF.